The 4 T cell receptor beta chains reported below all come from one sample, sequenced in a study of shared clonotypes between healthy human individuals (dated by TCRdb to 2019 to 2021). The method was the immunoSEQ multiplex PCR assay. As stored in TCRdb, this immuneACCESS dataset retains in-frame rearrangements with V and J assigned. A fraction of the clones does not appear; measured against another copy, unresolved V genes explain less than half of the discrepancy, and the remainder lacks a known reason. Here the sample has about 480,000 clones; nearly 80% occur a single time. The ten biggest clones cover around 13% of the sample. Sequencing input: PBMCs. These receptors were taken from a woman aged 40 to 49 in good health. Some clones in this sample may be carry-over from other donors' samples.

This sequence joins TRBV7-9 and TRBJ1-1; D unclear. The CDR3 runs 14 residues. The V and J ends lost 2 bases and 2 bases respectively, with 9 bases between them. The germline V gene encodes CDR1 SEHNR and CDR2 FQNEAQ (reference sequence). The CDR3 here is CASSLQASNTEAFF. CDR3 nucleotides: TGTGCCAGCAGCTTACAGGCCTCAAACACTGAAGCTTTCTTT.

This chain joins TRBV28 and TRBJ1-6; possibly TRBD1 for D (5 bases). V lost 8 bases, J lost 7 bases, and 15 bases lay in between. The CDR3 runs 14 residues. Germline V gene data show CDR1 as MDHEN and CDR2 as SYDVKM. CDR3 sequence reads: CASYQGLKNSPLHF. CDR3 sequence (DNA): TGTGCCAGCTATCAGGGACTGAAAAATTCACCCCTCCACTTT.

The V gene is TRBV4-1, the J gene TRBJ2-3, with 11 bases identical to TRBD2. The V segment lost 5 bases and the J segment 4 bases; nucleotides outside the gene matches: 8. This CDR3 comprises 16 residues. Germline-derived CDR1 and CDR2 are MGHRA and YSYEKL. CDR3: CASSYEGGLAADTQYF. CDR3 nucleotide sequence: TGCGCCAGCAGCTACGAGGGGGGACTAGCGGCAGATACGCAGTATTTT.

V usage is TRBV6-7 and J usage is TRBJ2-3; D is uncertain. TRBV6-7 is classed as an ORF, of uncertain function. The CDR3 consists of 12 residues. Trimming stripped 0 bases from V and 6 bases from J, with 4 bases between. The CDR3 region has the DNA TGTGCCAGCAGTTACTCGGACGATACGCAGTATTTT. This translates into CASSYSDDTQYF.